These T cell receptor beta chains were read from a single sample in a study of blood T cell repertoires in COVID-19. Using immunoSEQ multiplex PCR, the repertoire was profiled, and TCRdb retains in-frame clones only, with some absent. Of fewer than 400,000 clones in the sample, approximately 89% were seen once. Specimen: peripheral blood. These receptors originate from a woman in her 30s with COVID-19, enrolled during active disease. CDR3s include the opening cysteine and the closing phenylalanine or tryptophan. A D gene is named only where the DNA matches it firmly. Not every row has a clone size; where given, it reads once, few, many or a size class.

j_call v_call clone_size d_call cdr3_aa cdr3_nt
TRBJ1-2 TRBV11-3 - - CASSLVQGVANYGYTF TGTGCCAGCAGCTTAGTGCAGGGTGTGGCTAACTATGGCTACACCTTC
TRBJ1-6 TRBV27 - - CASSTTGINSPLHF TGTGCCAGCAGTACAACAGGGATTAATTCACCCCTCCACTTT
TRBJ2-2 TRBV25-1 - - CASSALGRTGELFF TGTGCCAGCAGTGCCCTAGGGAGGACCGGGGAGCTGTTTTTT
TRBJ1-6 TRBV19 few TRBD1 CASRTGGSPLHF TGTGCCAGTAGGACAGGGGGATCACCCCTCCACTTT
TRBJ1-3 TRBV6-4 - - CASRTQWAFCSGNTIYF TGTGCCAGCAGGACCCAATGGGCCTTTTGCTCTGGAAACACCATATATTTT
TRBJ1-3 TRBV11-3 - TRBD1 CASSLGGGGNTIYF TGTGCCAGCAGCTTAGGAGGGGGCGGAAACACCATATATTTT
TRBJ1-2 TRBV19 - TRBD1 CATRQGTGYTF TGTGCCACCCGACAGGGGACCGGCTACACCTTC
TRBJ1-2 TRBV27 medium-sized - CASSSGPGTPLVANYGYTF TGTGCCAGCAGTTCCGGACCTGGGACACCGTTAGTTGCTAACTATGGCTACACCTTC
TRBJ1-1 TRBV12-3/TRBV12-4 - - CASTLNTEAFF TGTGCCAGTACACTAAACACTGAAGCTTTCTTT
TRBJ1-1 TRBV3-1/TRBV3-2 - TRBD1 CASSQETGGQGFF TGTGCCAGCAGCCAAGAAACAGGGGGGCAGGGTTTCTTT
TRBJ2-7 TRBV6-1 once TRBD1 CASSENKQDRGPGEQYF TGTGCCAGCAGTGAGAACAAGCAAGACAGGGGGCCGGGGGAGCAGTACTTC
TRBJ2-1 TRBV2 once TRBD2 CASLPVAGDEQFF TGTGCCAGCCTGCCTGTAGCGGGGGATGAGCAGTTCTTC
TRBJ1-2 TRBV5-5 - - CASSLAQTNYGYTF TGTGCCAGCAGCTTGGCTCAGACTAACTATGGCTACACCTTC
TRBJ1-4 TRBV6-1 - - CASSNPTQVAKKLFF TGTGCCAGCAGTAACCCTACCCAGGTTGCGAAGAAACTGTTTTTT
TRBJ1-6 TRBV2 - - CASTGVLDSPLHF TGTGCCAGCACGGGGGTTTTGGACTCACCCCTCCACTTT
TRBJ1-6 TRBV6-1 once - CASSEAPADNSPLHF TGTGCCAGCAGTGAAGCCCCTGCGGATAATTCACCCCTCCACTTT
TRBJ1-6 TRBV18 - TRBD1 CASSPQGATNSPLHF TGTGCCAGCTCACCCCAGGGGGCCACTAATTCACCCCTCCACTTT
TRBJ1-3 TRBV5-4 - - CASSFGSGNTIYF TGTGCCAGCAGCTTCGGCTCTGGAAACACCATATATTTT
TRBJ2-5 TRBV6-2/TRBV6-3 many - CASSLREKETQYF TGTGCCAGCAGTTTGCGAGAAAAAGAGACCCAGTACTTC
TRBJ1-6 TRBV6-5 - - CASSKGGAGSPLHF TGTGCCAGCAGTAAGGGGGGGGCAGGTTCACCCCTCCACTTT
TRBJ2-3 TRBV2 - TRBD2 CASATSGGFTDTQYF TGTGCCAGCGCGACTAGCGGGGGTTTCACAGATACGCAGTATTTT
TRBJ2-1 TRBV24-1 - TRBD2 CATSASGYSSYNEQFF TGTGCCACCAGCGCTAGCGGCTACAGCTCCTACAATGAGCAGTTCTTC
TRBJ1-1 TRBV10-3 - - CAISDLRTDNTEAFF TGTGCCATCAGTGATCTTAGGACAGACAACACTGAAGCTTTCTTT
TRBJ1-4 TRBV18 - - CASSPGQGNEKLFF TGTGCCAGCTCACCGGGGCAGGGCAATGAAAAACTGTTTTTT
TRBJ2-5 TRBV11-2 - TRBD2 CASSPTRGGIKTQYF TGTGCCAGCAGCCCCACGCGGGGGGGTATAAAGACCCAGTACTTC
TRBJ1-2 TRBV9 - - CASSPPQGFYGYTF TGTGCCAGCAGCCCCCCGCAGGGATTCTATGGCTACACCTTC
TRBJ1-2 TRBV2 - TRBD1 CASSGGTGAQANYGYTF TGTGCCAGCAGTGGGGGGACAGGGGCCCAAGCTAACTATGGCTACACCTTC
TRBJ2-7 TRBV4-3 - TRBD2 CASSQELAGGPNEQYF TGCGCCAGCAGCCAAGAACTAGCGGGGGGGCCCAACGAGCAGTACTTC
TRBJ2-1 TRBV5-1 - - CASSLGSYNEQFF TGCGCCAGCAGCTTGGGTAGCTACAATGAGCAGTTCTTC
TRBJ1-4 TRBV3-1/TRBV3-2 - - CASSPSGDKKLFF TGTGCCAGCAGCCCCTCAGGGGACAAAAAACTGTTTTTT
TRBJ1-5 TRBV2 - TRBD1 CASSLHRQGNQPQHF TGTGCCAGCAGCCTCCATCGACAGGGAAATCAGCCCCAGCATTTT
TRBJ2-6 TRBV27 - - CASSFSSSGANVLTF TGTGCCAGCAGTTTTTCCAGCTCTGGGGCCAACGTCCTGACTTTC
TRBJ2-5 TRBV7-3 - TRBD1 CASSLTGGGETQYF TGTGCCAGCAGCTTGACAGGGGGAGGAGAGACCCAGTACTTC
TRBJ2-3 TRBV7-2 once TRBD2 CASSSSGGLVLTDTQYF TGTGCCAGCAGTTCCTCGGGAGGGCTAGTCCTCACAGATACGCAGTATTTT
TRBJ2-1 TRBV6-1 - - CASSELAGSNEQFF TGTGCCAGCAGTGAACTGGCGGGGAGCAATGAGCAGTTCTTC
TRBJ2-5 TRBV5-4 - TRBD1 CASSYPTGGQETQYF TGTGCCAGCAGCTACCCAACAGGGGGCCAAGAGACCCAGTACTTC
TRBJ1-2 TRBV10-3 - - CAISAAGKGYTF TGTGCCATCAGTGCAGCAGGGAAGGGCTACACCTTC
TRBJ1-2 TRBV5-4 - TRBD1 CASSQSPGTGGDNYGYTF TGTGCCAGCAGCCAAAGTCCCGGGACAGGGGGCGATAACTATGGCTACACCTTC
TRBJ2-1 TRBV18 - - CASSPRGGRDANEQFF TGTGCCAGCTCACCCCGCGGGGGCCGCGACGCGAATGAGCAGTTCTTC
TRBJ2-2 TRBV12-3/TRBV12-4 - - CASKEGGPGELFF TGTGCCAGCAAGGAGGGGGGGCCCGGGGAGCTGTTTTTT
TRBJ1-2 TRBV4-3 - - CASSQGTRTAKAYGYTF TGCGCCAGCAGCCAAGGGACTCGGACAGCTAAAGCTTATGGCTACACCTTC
TRBJ1-1 TRBV19 once - CASSIRTGKAEAFF TGTGCCAGTAGTATTCGGACGGGGAAAGCTGAAGCTTTCTTT
TRBJ1-5 TRBV18 - TRBD1 CASSPGTGANQPQHF TGTGCCAGCTCACCCGGGACAGGGGCGAATCAGCCCCAGCATTTT
TRBJ2-6 TRBV27 - TRBD2 CASSPRGGGTSGTSGANVLTF TGTGCCAGCAGTCCCCGAGGGGGGGGGACTAGCGGAACCTCTGGGGCCAACGTCCTGACTTTC
TRBJ2-2 TRBV6-2/TRBV6-3 once TRBD2 CASSSASGGTPPGELFF TGTGCCAGCAGTTCCGCTAGCGGGGGGACGCCCCCCGGGGAGCTGTTTTTT
TRBJ2-3 TRBV7-7 - - CASSSRRLETQYF TGTGCTAGCAGCTCGAGGAGGCTGGAGACGCAGTATTTT
TRBJ1-6 TRBV11-3 - - CASSLTGNSPLHF TGTGCCAGCAGCCTAACAGGGAATTCACCCCTCCACTTT
TRBJ2-3 TRBV3-1/TRBV3-2 - - CASSQQGGTQYF TGTGCCAGCAGCCAACAGGGCGGTACGCAGTATTTT
TRBJ1-1 TRBV13 - TRBD1 CASSEQGARDTEAFF TGTGCCAGCAGCGAACAGGGGGCTAGGGACACTGAAGCTTTCTTT
TRBJ1-1 TRBV3-1/TRBV3-2 - - CASSQSRLNTEAFF TGTGCCAGCAGCCAAAGTCGGTTGAACACTGAAGCTTTCTTT
TRBJ2-2 TRBV10-2 - TRBD1 CASRGTGLGGELFF TGCGCCAGCAGGGGGACAGGGTTGGGCGGGGAGCTGTTTTTT
TRBJ1-6 TRBV25-1 - TRBD1 CASSESRAGGNSPLHF TGTGCCAGCAGTGAATCCAGGGCAGGGGGCAATTCACCCCTCCACTTT
TRBJ1-1 TRBV28 - TRBD1 CASSFRQGLAFF TGTGCCAGCAGCTTTAGACAGGGTTTGGCTTTCTTT